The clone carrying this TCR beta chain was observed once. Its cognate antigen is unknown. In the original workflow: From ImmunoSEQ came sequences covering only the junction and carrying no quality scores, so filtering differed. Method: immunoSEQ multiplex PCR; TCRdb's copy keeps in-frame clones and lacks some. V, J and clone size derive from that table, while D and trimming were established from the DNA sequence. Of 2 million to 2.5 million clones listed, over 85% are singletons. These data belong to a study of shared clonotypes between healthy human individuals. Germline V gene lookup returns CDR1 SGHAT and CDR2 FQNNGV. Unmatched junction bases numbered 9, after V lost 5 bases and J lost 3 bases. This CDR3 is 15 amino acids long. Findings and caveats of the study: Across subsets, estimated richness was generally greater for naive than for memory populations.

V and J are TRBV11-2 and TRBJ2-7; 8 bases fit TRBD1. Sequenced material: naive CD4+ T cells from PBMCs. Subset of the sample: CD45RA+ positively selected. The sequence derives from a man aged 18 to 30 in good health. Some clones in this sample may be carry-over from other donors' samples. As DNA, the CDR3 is TGTGCCAGCAGCAGAGACAGGGGTAAGGGCTACGAGCAGTACTTC. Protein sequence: CASSRDRGKGYEQYF.